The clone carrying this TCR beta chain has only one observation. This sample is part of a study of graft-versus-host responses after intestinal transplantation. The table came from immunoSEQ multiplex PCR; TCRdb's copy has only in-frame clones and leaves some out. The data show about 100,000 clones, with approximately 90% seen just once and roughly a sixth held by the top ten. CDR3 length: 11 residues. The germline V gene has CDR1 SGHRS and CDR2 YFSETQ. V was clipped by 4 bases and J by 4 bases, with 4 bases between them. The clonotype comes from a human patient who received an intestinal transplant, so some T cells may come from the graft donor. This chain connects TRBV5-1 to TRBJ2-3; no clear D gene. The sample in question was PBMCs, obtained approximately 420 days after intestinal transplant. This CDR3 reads CASSRSDTQYF. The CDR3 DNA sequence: TGCGCCAGCAGCCGGTCAGATACGCAGTATTTT.